The clone carrying this T cell receptor beta chain was seen only a few times. Its antigen is not known. The data belong to a study of molecular identifiers for immune sequencing clone quantification. Overall study: In the replicates, RNA derived from about 20,000 or 100,000 naive CD8 cells was divided into five parts, and four were sequenced.

The bulk TCR libraries were made with methods described before and with listed TCR primers. MiXCR was run by TCRdb on the PCR reads, yielding one entry per CDR3 protein. The repertoire includes around 82,000 distinct CDR3 sequences, 15% to 20% of them detected once, and 0.7% to 0.95% sits in the top ten. Input for naive CD8 libraries was roughly 20,000 to 1,000,000 sorted cells; the RNA fraction used was 10%, 30% or 50%. General study results and limits: Barcode collisions between identical TCR molecules could shrink estimates of highly expanded clone sizes.

Sequencing used naive CD8+ T cells from blood, with Jurkat cell RNA spiked in. The subset denotes: FACS-sorted CD8+CD4-CCR7+CD45RA+ naive T cells. The origin of this receptor is a human donor in good health. Some libraries in this study had Jurkat cell RNA spiked in.

Here the CDR3 DNA reads TGTGCCAGCAGTTTAGGGACGGACCACTATGGCTACACCTTC. Protein: CASSLGTDHYGYTF. The chain joins TRBV27 to TRBJ1-2; D possibly corresponds to TRBD1 (5 bases). Germline loops: CDR1 MNHEY, CDR2 SMNVEV (reference sequence). The CDR3 is 14 amino acids. V was shortened by 2 bases and J by 3 bases, with 10 bases between the two germline ends.